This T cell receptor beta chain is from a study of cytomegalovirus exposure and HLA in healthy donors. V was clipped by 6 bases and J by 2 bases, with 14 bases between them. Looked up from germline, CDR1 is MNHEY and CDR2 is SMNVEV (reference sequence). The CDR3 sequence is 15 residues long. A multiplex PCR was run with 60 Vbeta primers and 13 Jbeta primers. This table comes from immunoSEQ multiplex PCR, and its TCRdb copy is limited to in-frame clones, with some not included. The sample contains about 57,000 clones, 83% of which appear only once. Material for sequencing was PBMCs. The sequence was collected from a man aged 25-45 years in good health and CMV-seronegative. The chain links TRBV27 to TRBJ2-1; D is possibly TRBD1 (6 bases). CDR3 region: CASRPRQAAYNEQFF. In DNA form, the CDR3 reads TGTGCCAGCAGGCCCAGACAGGCGGCCTACAATGAGCAGTTCTTC.